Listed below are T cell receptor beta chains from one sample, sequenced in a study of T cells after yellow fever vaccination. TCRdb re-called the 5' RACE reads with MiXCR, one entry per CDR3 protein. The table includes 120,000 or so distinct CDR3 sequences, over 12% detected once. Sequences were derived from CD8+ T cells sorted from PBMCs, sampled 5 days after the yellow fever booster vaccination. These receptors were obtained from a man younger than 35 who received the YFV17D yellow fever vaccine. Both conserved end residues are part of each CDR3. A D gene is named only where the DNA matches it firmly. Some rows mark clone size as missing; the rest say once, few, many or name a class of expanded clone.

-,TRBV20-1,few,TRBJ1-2,CSASPDYTF,TGCAGTGCTAGTCCGGACTACACCTTC
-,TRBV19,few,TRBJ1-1,CASTWDVGNTEAFF,TGTGCCAGCACTTGGGACGTTGGGAACACTGAAGCTTTCTTT
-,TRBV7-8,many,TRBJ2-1,CASSKTGRSYNEQFF,TGTGCCAGCAGCAAGACAGGAAGATCCTACAATGAGCAGTTCTTC
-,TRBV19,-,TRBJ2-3,CASGWFINVGTQYF,TGTGCCAGTGGGTGGTTTATTAATGTAGGTACGCAGTATTTT
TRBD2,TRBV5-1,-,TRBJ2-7,CASSLGRASEQYF,TGCGCCAGCAGCTTAGGGAGGGCTTCCGAGCAGTACTTC
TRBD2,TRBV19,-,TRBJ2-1,CASSPTSGANSEQFF,TGTGCCAGTAGTCCCACCAGCGGGGCTAACAGTGAGCAGTTCTTC
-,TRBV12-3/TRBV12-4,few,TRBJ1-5,CASSLGGADSNQPQHF,TGTGCCAGCAGTTTGGGGGGGGCGGATAGCAATCAGCCCCAGCATTTT
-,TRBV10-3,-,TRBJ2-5,CAISVGGGRTPETQYF,TGTGCCATCAGTGTCGGGGGTGGTAGAACCCCAGAGACCCAGTACTTC
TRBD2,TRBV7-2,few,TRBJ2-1,CASSLPLGSGTTYNEQFF,TGTGCCAGCAGCTTACCCCTAGGCTCCGGGACTACCTACAATGAGCAGTTCTTC
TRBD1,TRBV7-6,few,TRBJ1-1,CASSLALGQGTNTEAFF,TGTGCCAGCAGCTTAGCGCTAGGACAGGGGACAAACACTGAAGCTTTCTTT
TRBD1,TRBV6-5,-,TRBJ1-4,CASSYSGTANLGEKLFF,TGTGCCAGCAGTTACTCAGGGACAGCAAATTTGGGTGAAAAACTGTTTTTT
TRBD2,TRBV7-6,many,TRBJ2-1,CASSLTGGSYNEQFF,TGTGCCAGCAGCTTAACGGGGGGCTCCTACAATGAGCAGTTCTTC
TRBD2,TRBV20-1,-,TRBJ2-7,CSARGFSGGPYEQYF,TGCAGTGCTAGAGGTTTCAGCGGGGGTCCCTACGAGCAGTACTTC
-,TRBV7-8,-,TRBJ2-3,CASSLGGFLTDTQYF,TGTGCCAGCAGCTTAGGGGGTTTCCTCACAGATACGCAGTATTTT
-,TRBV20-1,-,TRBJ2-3,CSARWWDTQYF,TGCAGTGCTAGATGGTGGGATACGCAGTATTTT
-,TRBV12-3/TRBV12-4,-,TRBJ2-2,CASSPSGNTGELFF,TGTGCCAGCAGCCCGTCAGGCAACACCGGGGAGCTGTTTTTT
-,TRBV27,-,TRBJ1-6,CASSPWGPATLHF,TGTGCCAGCAGTCCCTGGGGGCCGGCTACCCTCCACTTT
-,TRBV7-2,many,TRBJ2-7,CASSPPSKVYEQYF,TGTGCCAGCAGCCCTCCTAGTAAGGTATACGAGCAGTACTTC
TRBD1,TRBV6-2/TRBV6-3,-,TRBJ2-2,CASRARGLRAGELFF,TGTGCCAGCAGGGCGAGGGGGCTGCGAGCCGGGGAGCTGTTTTTT
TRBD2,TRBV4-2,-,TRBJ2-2,CASSQPSGGALSGELFF,TGTGCCAGCAGCCAACCTAGCGGGGGGGCCTTATCCGGGGAGCTGTTTTTT
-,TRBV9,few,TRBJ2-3,CASGLPVGGGPATQYF,TGTGCCAGCGGACTCCCAGTAGGGGGGGGCCCGGCTACGCAGTATTTT
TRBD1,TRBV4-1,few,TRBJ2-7,CASSPGPGQGAYEQYF,TGCGCCAGCAGCCCTGGCCCGGGACAGGGGGCCTACGAGCAGTACTTC
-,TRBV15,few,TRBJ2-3,CATSREDRTDTQYF,TGTGCCACCAGCAGAGAAGACCGCACAGATACGCAGTATTTT
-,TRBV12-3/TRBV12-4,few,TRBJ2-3,CASSLIRGIGTDTQYF,TGTGCCAGCAGTTTAATCCGGGGGATCGGCACAGATACGCAGTATTTT
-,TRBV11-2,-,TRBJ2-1,CASSLSGVPTNEQFF,TGTGCCAGCAGCTTATCGGGCGTACCTACCAATGAGCAGTTCTTC